This T cell receptor beta chain came from a study of cytomegalovirus exposure and HLA in healthy donors. Germline V gene data show CDR1 as SEHNR and CDR2 as FQNEAQ (reference sequence). Trimming stripped 2 bases from V and 3 bases from J, with 23 bases between. This CDR3 is 18 amino acids long. Use of 60 Vbeta and 13 Jbeta primers characterized the PCR. The method was immunoSEQ multiplex PCR; TCRdb's version includes in-frame clones alone and lacks a portion of them. The sample records 210,000 or so clones, more than 70% being singletons. Study-wide results and caveats: Later work found that TCR association rates differed between HLA loci; DRB1 had the most and HLA-C the fewest. Testing in vitro showed a few CMV-associated chains specific for CMV antigens. Usually a TCR sequence was rare, but some public TCRs were found in many donors.

On this clone itself: What it recognizes is unknown.

The sequence was collected from a human donor in good health. Sequencing was performed on PBMCs. The chain links TRBV7-9 to TRBJ2-7; TRBD2 is a possible D gene (6 bases). The CDR3 loop reads CASSLRGTGLRELYEQYF. In nucleotides, the CDR3 is TGTGCCAGCAGCTTACGAGGGACGGGACTCAGGGAACTCTACGAGCAGTACTTC.